This TCR beta chain stems from a study of blood T cell repertoires in COVID-19 (dated by TCRdb to 2020 to 2022). Describing the broader study: The collaborator samples originated in the United States, Italy and Spain and spanned the acute and convalescent phases of COVID-19. The repertoires were released in a freely available public database meant as a resource for research on the immune response to SARS-CoV-2. Sample metadata almost always included a de-identified subject ID, COVID-19 status, age in years and sex. Deeply sampled blood TCRbeta repertoires from subjects exposed to, actively infected with, or recovered from COVID-19 were included in the dataset. The samples were drawn from the first 160 participants of the ongoing ImmuneRACE study and from 950 to 1,500 subjects provided by 6 global collaborators. Where available, HLA class I and class II types were obtained from metadata supplied by the sample provider rather than from assay-based typing. The material from the prospective study consisted of cDNA or gDNA derived from T cells, B-cell-depleted T cells, or PBMCs. What the study reported, not specific to this receptor: The amount of clinical and demographic metadata varied by source and participant and was provided uncurated.

In the prospective study, participants were roughly 18 to 100 years old, resided in about two dozen geographic areas of the United States, and were enrolled through a virtual design. To assign participants to cohorts, the prospective study relied on clinical history that participants themselves reported in a screening survey and a study questionnaire. For ImmuneRACE Cohort 3, a participant was defined as recovered based on two consecutive negative NP/OP PCR tests, clearance by a healthcare professional, or resolution of symptoms. In the prospective study, mobile phlebotomists collected whole blood, serum and a nasopharyngeal or oropharyngeal swab from each participant. Prospective study participants could optionally give additional blood draws and questionnaires over an approximately 2-month period. Before DNA extraction, blood samples from the prospective study were shipped at room temperature or frozen.

Trimming takes 3 bases off V and 4 bases off J; junction bases not matched to a gene: 4. The CDR3 runs 13 amino acids, cysteine and phenylalanine included. This entry keeps only the CDR3 DNA: 39 bases, framed from base 1. CDR1 and CDR2, per the germline V gene (reference sequence), are DFQATT and SNEGSKA. TCRbeta CDR3 regions were amplified from genomic DNA by means of the immunoSEQ Assay, a bias-controlled multiplex PCR. In the paper's pipeline: Within the assay, amplification of reference gene primers was used to estimate how many nucleated cells each sample contained. Sequence reads were collapsed and filtered to measure the absolute abundance of every unique TCRbeta CDR3 rearrangement. Productive Simpson clonality was computed per sample as the square root of Simpson's diversity index over productive rearrangements. Drawn from immuneACCESS, this table holds only the in-frame rearrangements with V and J called that TCRdb kept. Clones are partly lost; checked studies trace under half to an unresolved V gene and leave the rest unexplained. The V and J calls and clone size come from that table; D and trimming were worked out from the DNA. The sample table lists some 330,000 clones, 88% of them with a count of one. 5% of the sample belongs to the ten largest clones.

With respect to this clone: What antigen it recognizes has not been identified. Base quality data are lacking; no much larger clone is found one base away.

The sample consisted of PBMCs or T cells enriched from blood (not recorded which). The sequence links TRBV20-1 to TRBJ2-3; 7 bases in the junction line up with TRBD2. The receptor was isolated from a man aged 25-40 years who had recovered from COVID-19. The sequenced DNA is TGCAGTGCTAGTAGCGGGCTCCCAGATACGCAGTATTTT. Its protein is CSASSGLPDTQYF.